These 15 T cell receptor beta chains were all obtained from the same sample, sequenced in a study of spatial heterogeneity in lung cancer. Study-wide findings and caveats: For expanded intratumoral alpha and beta TCRs, counts tracked tumor mutation counts.

Time point indicated: sample taken at primary tumor resection. TCRdb re-derived calls from the 5' RACE reads in MiXCR, one entry per CDR3 protein. Among around 13,000 distinct CDR3 sequences, roughly 5.5% were seen once, and the ten largest hold around 27%. No cognate antigen is known for these TCRs. The sequencing here drew on lung tumor tissue, taken at surgery. The receptor set was obtained from a male donor with early-stage non-small cell lung cancer.

In its sample, this clonotype ranks as medium-sized (0.01 to 0.1%). This beta chain lies outside the target of a library built for alpha chains; its clone size means little. This chain uses TRBV2 with TRBJ1-5; D not certain. Per the germline V gene, CDR1 is SNHLY and CDR2 is FYNNEI. The CDR3 runs to 13 residues. V lost 6 bases and J lost 0, with 6 bases in between. CDR3 sequence: CASRADSNQPQHF. The CDR3 DNA reads as TGTGCCAGCAGGGCAGATAGCAATCAGCCCCAGCATTTT.

This clonotype was seen repeatedly, ten times or more. The library was built for alpha chains, so this beta chain is an off-target read and its size means little. The V call is TRBV7-2, the J call TRBJ1-2; TRBD1 is a possible D gene (5 bases). Germline loops: CDR1 SGHTA, CDR2 FQGNSA. This CDR3 is built from 14 residues. V was clipped by 5 bases and J by 8 bases, with 18 bases between them. The CDR3 loop reads CASSPGPGFEGYTF. DNA for the CDR3: TGTGCCAGCAGCCCGGGACCTGGCTTTGAGGGCTACACCTTC. The whole variable domain, filled in from reference TRBV7-2 and TRBJ1-2, reads GAGVSQSPSNKVTEKGKDVELRCDPISGHTALYWYRQSLGQGLEFLIYFQGNSAPDKSGLPSDRFSAERTGGSVSTLTIQRTQQEDSAVYLCASSPGPGFEGYTFGSGTRLTVV.

This clonotype was seen many times. This beta chain lies outside the target of a library built for alpha chains; its clone size means little. The chain couples TRBV28 to TRBJ2-7, with D uncertain. From germline, CDR1 is MDHEN and CDR2 SYDVKM. The ends were cut back, 3 bases at V and 7 bases at J, with 10 bases in the middle. The length of the CDR3 is 12 residues. This CDR3 reads CASSFSQTEQYF. CDR3 sequence (DNA): TGTGCCAGCAGTTTCTCACAGACAGAGCAGTACTTC.

This clonotype was picked up many times. This beta chain is an off-target read within a library intended for alpha chains, so its frequency means little. This chain links TRBV3-1 with TRBJ2-5; no firm D call. Germline values: CDR1 LGHDT, CDR2 YNNKEL (reference sequence). CDR3 length: 15 amino acids. Deletions cut 0 bases from V and 2 bases from J, with 10 bases between. This CDR3 is CASSQDQTPQETQYF. The CDR3 coding sequence is TGTGCCAGCAGCCAAGATCAGACTCCACAAGAGACCCAGTACTTC.

This clonotype was counted at least ten times. Found in a library prepared for alpha chains, this beta chain is an off-target read, and its abundance has little meaning. The chain employs TRBV4-1 and TRBJ1-5, with D hard to call. From germline, CDR1 is MGHRA and CDR2 YSYEKL. The CDR3 contains 18 residues. V lost 1 base and J 4 bases, leaving 20 bases between the germline ends. CDR3 in DNA: TGCGCCAGCAGCCAAGTCGGGCCCCAGGAAGGGATAAATCAGCCCCAGCATTTT. Residues: CASSQVGPQEGINQPQHF.

This clonotype was observed at least ten times. This beta chain lies outside the target of a library built for alpha chains; its clone size means little. The chain links TRBV5-1 to TRBJ2-4; the D call may be TRBD1 or TRBD2 (5 bases each). The V and J ends lost 2 bases and 6 bases respectively, with 12 bases between them. Looked up from germline, CDR1 is SGHRS and CDR2 is YFSETQ. The length of the CDR3 is 14 residues. The CDR3: CASSFLGTGNIQYF. CDR3 DNA sequence: TGCGCCAGCAGCTTCCTAGGGACCGGAAACATTCAGTACTTC.

The table lists this clonotype with many counts. As an off-target read in a library built for alpha chains, this beta chain has a frequency of little significance. The chain carries TRBV6-5 and TRBJ1-2, with D possibly being TRBD1 (6 bases). This CDR3 has 14 residues. The V end was cut by 3 bases, the J end by 5 bases, with 13 bases between. CDR1 is MNHEY and CDR2 is SVGAGI in the germline V gene. This CDR3 reads CASSYSGGGYGYTF. CDR3 DNA sequence: TGTGCCAGCAGTTATTCGGGGGGCGGATATGGCTACACCTTC.

By proportion, this clonotype is medium-sized. This beta chain represents an off-target read in a library built for alpha chains; its size is of limited meaning. The chain is built from TRBV7-6 and TRBJ2-7; D gene uncertain. The CDR3 spans 13 residues. The germline gives CDR1 SGHVS, CDR2 FNYEAQ. V was trimmed by 1 base and J by 3 bases, leaving 7 bases between them. The CDR3 DNA reads TGTGCCAGCAGCTTAGGTCCTAACTACGAGCAGTACTTC. Translation: CASSLGPNYEQYF.

This clonotype has ten or more counts. This beta chain turned up in a library designed for alpha chains; as an off-target read, its abundance says little. The chain recombines TRBV7-8 with TRBJ2-5; perhaps TRBD2 as D (6 bases). CDR1 is SGHVS and CDR2 is FQNEAQ in the germline V gene. The CDR3 covers 14 residues. V was trimmed by 2 bases and J by 5 bases, leaving 12 bases between them. CDR3 nucleotide sequence: TGTGCCAGCAGCTTAAGAGCTCGGGGGGAGACCCAGTACTTC. Its protein product is CASSLRARGETQYF.

Concerning this clonotype itself: As an off-target read in a library built for alpha chains, this beta chain has a frequency of little significance. The J gene is TRBJ2-1, the V gene TRBV28; the match to TRBD2 covers 7 bases. The CDR3 has 14 residues. Germline-derived CDR1 and CDR2 are MDHEN and SYDVKM. V was clipped by 2 bases and J by 7 bases; unmatched bases: 5. CDR3 loop: CASSLAGVRNEQFF. The CDR3 nucleotides are TGTGCCAGCAGTTTAGCGGGAGTGAGGAATGAGCAGTTCTTC.

This clonotype was seen at least ten times. Being off target in a library aimed at alpha chains, this beta chain has a size of little meaning. The chain uses TRBV3-1 and TRBJ2-7; D possibly matches TRBD1 or TRBD2 (5 bases each). Germline V gene lookup returns CDR1 LGHDT and CDR2 YNNKEL (reference sequence). V was trimmed by 4 bases and J by 2 bases, leaving 15 bases between them. The CDR3 runs 15 residues. CDR3 DNA sequence: TGTGCCAGCAGCCCGGTGGGGGAGCCTCCCTACGAGCAGTACTTC. Translation: CASSPVGEPPYEQYF.

This clonotype was found a few times. This beta chain turned up in a library designed for alpha chains; as an off-target read, its abundance says little. The gene calls are TRBV11-1 and TRBJ1-2; D is ambiguous. The V end lost 3 bases, the J end lost 3 bases, and 8 bases lay between the germline ends. Per germline, CDR1 SGHAT and CDR2 FQDESV (reference sequence). CDR3 length equals 13 residues. This chain's CDR3 is CASSFGRDYGYTF. The CDR3, as DNA: TGTGCCAGCAGCTTTGGACGGGACTATGGCTACACCTTC.

This clonotype was counted many times. Being off target in a library aimed at alpha chains, this beta chain has a size of little meaning. The chain combines TRBV5-4 with TRBJ1-6; no clear D. Germline CDR1 reads SGHNT; CDR2 reads YYREEE (reference sequence). Between the trimmed V and J ends, which lost 0 bases and 7 bases, there was a span of 11 bases. This CDR3 spans 15 amino acids. CDR3: CASSLVRGPNSPLHF. The CDR3 nucleotides read TGTGCCAGCAGCTTGGTTCGTGGGCCCAATTCACCCCTCCACTTT.

This clonotype was seen many times. This beta chain is a stray sequence in a library constructed for alpha chains; its clone size is not meaningful. The chain uses TRBV5-6 and TRBJ2-3; D gene unclear. The germline V gene has CDR1 SGHDT and CDR2 YYEEEE. Between the trimmed V and J ends, which lost 6 bases and 0 bases, there was a span of 11 bases. CDR3 size: 14 residues. The CDR3 DNA reads as TGTGCCAGCAAGGAGCGACCTAGCACAGATACGCAGTATTTT. Translation: CASKERPSTDTQYF.

At least ten counts were recorded for this clonotype. Since it is a stray read in a library aimed at alpha chains, this beta chain has a size that is not meaningful. The CDR3 DNA follows: TGCGCCAGTTCTTCCGGGACAGGGGGTACCTACGAGCAGTACTTC. Translated: CASSSGTGGTYEQYF. The chain uses TRBV4-3 and TRBJ2-7; 11 bases are a match to TRBD1. J was trimmed by 2 bases and V by 9 bases; bases with no gene match: 9. Germline CDR1 is LGHNA and CDR2 is YSLEER. This CDR3 has 15 amino acids.